The clone carrying this TCR beta chain was detected a few times. The antigen is not known. The sample comes from a study of T cells in localized non-small cell lung cancer. The CDR3 has 16 residues. Assay used: immunoSEQ multiplex PCR; TCRdb lists only in-frame clones, some missing. The sample lists some 66,000 clones; approximately 85% were seen once. Findings of the study overall: T cell clonality was highest in uninvolved adjacent lung, above tumor. Density of T cells in blood, when higher, went with longer overall survival. Adjacent lung held a median approximately 57 of the top 100 tumor clones.

The input for sequencing was peripheral blood, taken before any cancer treatment. The chain uses TRBV21-1 and TRBJ2-6; the tabulated D call, TRBD1, remains unverified against the DNA. TRBV21-1 is annotated as a pseudogene. The origin of this receptor is a female donor older than 55 with stage I lung adenocarcinoma. In DNA, the CDR3 is TGTGCCAGCAGGCCTGGGACACAGGGGGGGACCAACGTCCTGACTTTC. Translating it yields CASRPGTQGGTNVLTF.